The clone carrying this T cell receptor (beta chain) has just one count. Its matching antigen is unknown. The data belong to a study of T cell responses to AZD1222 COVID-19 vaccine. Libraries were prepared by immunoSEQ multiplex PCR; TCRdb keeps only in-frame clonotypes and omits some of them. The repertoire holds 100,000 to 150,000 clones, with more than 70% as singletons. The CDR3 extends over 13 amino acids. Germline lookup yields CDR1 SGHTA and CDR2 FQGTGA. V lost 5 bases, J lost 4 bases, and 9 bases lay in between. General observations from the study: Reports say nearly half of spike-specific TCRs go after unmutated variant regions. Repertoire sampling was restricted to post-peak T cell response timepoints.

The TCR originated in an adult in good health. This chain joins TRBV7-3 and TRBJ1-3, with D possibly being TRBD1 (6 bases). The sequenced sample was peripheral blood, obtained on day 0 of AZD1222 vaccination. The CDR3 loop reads CASSPGQGNTIYF. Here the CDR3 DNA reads TGTGCCAGCAGCCCCGGACAGGGAAACACCATATATTTT.